One sample yielded the 28 T cell receptor beta chains listed below, sequenced in a study of T cell repertoires in cytomegalovirus infection. No cognate antigen is known for these TCRs. TCRdb re-called the reads with MiXCR, one entry per CDR3 protein. This sample yields some 920,000 distinct CDR3 sequences, of which around 29% are seen a single time; more than 12% belongs to the top ten. The sequenced sample was cultured CD8+ T cells from PBMCs, obtained from culture after CMV antigen stimulation. The receptors here all came from a human donor in good health (CMV status not recorded). Some clones in this sample may be carry-over from other donors' samples.

The chain joins TRBV6-1 to TRBJ1-2, with D uncertain. The CDR3 covers 14 residues. The germline V gene encodes CDR1 MNHNS and CDR2 SASEGT. Trimming took 0 bases from V and 3 from J, leaving 8 bases between them. The CDR3 spells CASSEAWVDYGYTF. In nucleotides, the CDR3 is TGTGCCAGCAGTGAAGCCTGGGTGGACTATGGCTACACCTTC.

This chain uses TRBV6-2 or TRBV6-3 with TRBJ2-7, with D unclear. This CDR3 spans 16 amino acids. V was clipped by 0 bases and J by 0 bases, with 12 bases between them. The germline V gene has CDR1 MNHEY and CDR2 SVGEGT. The CDR3 region has the DNA TGTGCCAGCAGTTACTCTTCGGAAGTGCCCTCCTACGAGCAGTACGTC. This sequence encodes CASSYSSEVPSYEQYV.

The V gene is TRBV5-1, the J gene TRBJ2-1; D may be TRBD1 (6 bases). The V gene's germline CDR1 is SGHRS and CDR2 YFSETQ. The CDR3 has 17 amino acids. The V gene lost 0 bases and the J gene lost 2 bases, with 15 bases spanning the gap. The CDR3 protein is CASSLDYRAPTYNEQFF. The CDR3 region has the DNA TGCGCCAGCAGCTTGGACTACAGGGCTCCTACCTACAATGAGCAGTTCTTC.

This clonotype was detected ten times or more. J is TRBJ1-5 and V is TRBV7-2; no clear D gene. V shed 8 bases and J shed 0 bases, with 11 bases lying between them. The CDR3 has 14 residues. Germline CDR1 is SGHTA and CDR2 is FQGNSA. In nucleotides, the CDR3 is TGTGCCAGCGGTGATTTACCTAGCAATCAGCCCCAGCATTTT. It yields the protein CASGDLPSNQPQHF.

The chain uses TRBV27 and TRBJ2-2; tentatively, D is TRBD2 (5 bases). Germline V gene data show CDR1 as MNHEY and CDR2 as SMNVEV (reference sequence). This CDR3 has 14 residues. V gave up 7 bases and J gave up 5 bases, with 14 bases separating them. The CDR3 DNA sequence: TGTGCCAGCACCCTTACCGGGAAGACCGGGGAGCTGTTTTTT. Translation: CASTLTGKTGELFF.

The chain recombines TRBV12-3 or TRBV12-4 with TRBJ1-2, with unresolved D. V was shortened by 10 bases and J by 5 bases, with 14 bases between the two germline ends. The CDR3 is 12 residues long. This CDR3 is CANSQAPYGYTF. Here the CDR3 DNA reads TGTGCCAACAGCCAAGCCCCTTATGGCTACACCTTC.

The CDR3 DNA is TGTGCCAGCAGTGACCCGACTAGCGGGGGAACCTACGAGCAGTACTTC. It specifies CASSDPTSGGTYEQYF. The chain combines TRBV6-6 with TRBJ2-7; 12 nucleotides align to TRBD2. The CDR3 spans 16 residues. J was trimmed by 2 bases and V by 5 bases; bases with no gene match: 7. Germline CDR1 reads MNHNY; CDR2 reads SVGAGI (reference sequence).

The chain uses TRBV4-1 and TRBJ1-6, with a weak D call TRBD1 (5 bases). CDR1 and CDR2 (germline): MGHRA, YSYEKL. This CDR3 contains 14 residues. V gave up 4 bases and J gave up 8 bases, with 12 bases separating them. In DNA, the CDR3 is TGCGCCAGCAGCCGGATAGGGGAGGATTCACCCCTCCACTTT. Encoded protein: CASSRIGEDSPLHF.

This clonotype was seen repeatedly, ten times or more. The J gene is TRBJ2-6, the V gene TRBV6-5; 8 nucleotides match TRBD1. The germline gives CDR1 MNHEY, CDR2 SVGAGI. V dropped 2 bases and J dropped 0; count of bases not matched to a gene: 6. The CDR3 sequence is 18 residues long. The CDR3 spells CASSYAQGVGSGANVLTF. The CDR3 nucleotides are TGTGCCAGCAGTTACGCACAGGGGGTAGGCTCTGGGGCCAACGTCCTGACTTTC.

This clonotype occurred many times. The chain joins TRBV7-2 to TRBJ2-7, with D possibly TRBD2 on 6 matching bases. Germline V gene lookup returns CDR1 SGHTA and CDR2 FQGNSA. This CDR3 is built from 14 residues. Trimming shortened V by 4 bases and J by 6 bases, and 16 bases separated the two germline ends. CDR3 residues: CASSSGTPNSEQYV. The CDR3 DNA follows: TGTGCCAGCAGCTCCGGGACTCCTAACTCCGAGCAGTACGTC.

This clonotype was picked up many times. The chain employs TRBV7-9 and TRBJ2-2; tentatively, D is TRBD1 (5 bases). Germline CDR1 is SEHNR and CDR2 is FQNEAQ (reference sequence). This CDR3 region has 11 residues. Trimming removed 9 bases at V and 4 bases at J, with 6 bases between. The CDR3 DNA reads TGTGCCAGTAGGGGCACCGGGGAGCTGTTTTTT. Its protein is CASRGTGELFF.

This clonotype was found a few times. The chain carries TRBV7-9 and TRBJ1-5, with TRBD1 matching over 10 bases. V trimming: 3 bases; J trimming: 10 bases; junction bases outside the gene matches: 6. CDR3 size: 14 residues. Germline CDR1 and CDR2: SEHNR and FQNEAQ (reference sequence). CDR3 sequence reads: CASSFPRQGAPQHF. Written as DNA, the CDR3 is TGTGCCAGCAGCTTTCCGAGACAGGGGGCTCCCCAGCATTTT. Full variable domain (outside the CDR3, taken from reference TRBV7-9 and TRBJ1-5): DTGVSQNPRHKITKRGQNVTFRCDPISEHNRLYWYRQTLGQGPEFLTYFQNEAQLEKSRLLSDRFSAERPKGSFSTLEIQRTEQGDSAMYLCASSFPRQGAPQHFGDGTRLSIL.

V usage is TRBV5-6 and J usage is TRBJ1-2; a possible D gene is TRBD1 (6 bases). This CDR3 is 22 amino acids long. V was clipped by 0 bases and J by 3 bases, with 33 bases between them. Germline CDR1 SGHDT, CDR2 YYEEEE. In DNA, the CDR3 is TGTGCCAGCAGCTTGGCTGTGGACTTAATCGGGACACAACAAAAGGGGGACTATGGCTACACCTTC. Protein sequence: CASSLAVDLIGTQQKGDYGYTF.

V is TRBV10-3 and J is TRBJ2-7; the D is unclear. The germline V and J ends were trimmed by 8 bases and 2 bases, with 22 bases remaining between them. From germline, CDR1 is ENHRY and CDR2 SYGVKD. The CDR3 loop spans 16 amino acids. CDR3 sequence: CAISVLTENRPYEQYF. CDR3 bases: TGTGCCATCTCCGTGCTTACAGAGAACAGACCCTACGAGCAGTACTTC.

V is TRBV7-6 and J is TRBJ1-1; a weak D match, TRBD1 (5 bases). V gave up 1 base and J gave up 3 bases, with 15 bases separating them. The CDR3 is 16 amino acids. Germline CDR1 reads SGHVS; CDR2 reads FNYEAQ. The DNA of the CDR3 is TGTGCCAGCAGCTTAGGAGTCGCAAGAGGGGACACTGAAGCTTTCTTT. This encodes CASSLGVARGDTEAFF.

This clonotype was observed a handful of times. This rearrangement joins TRBV6-5 to TRBJ2-1; 10 nucleotides match TRBD1. Trimming at V came to 4 bases and at J to 9 bases, leaving 12 bases not matched to a gene. CDR1 is MNHEY and CDR2 is SVGAGI in the germline V gene. The CDR3 spans 16 residues. CDR3 nucleotides: TGTGCCAGCAGTTCCCGGGACAGGGGTGGTTTTGGTGAGCAGTTCTTC. It is translated as CASSSRDRGGFGEQFF.

This clonotype showed up just a few times. The chain combines TRBV4-1 with TRBJ2-1; D is ambiguous. Germline CDR1 is MGHRA and CDR2 is YSYEKL. Trimming stripped 4 bases from V and 7 bases from J, with 11 bases between. This CDR3 is built from 13 residues. The CDR3 DNA reads TGCGCCAGCAGCCCAATCTTGGGGAATGAGCAGTTCTTC. It specifies CASSPILGNEQFF.

This clonotype was observed a few times. At one end the junction does not follow the germline gene, possibly because of a read error. The rearrangement links TRBV4-1 to TRBJ1-1; D is undetermined. Per germline, CDR1 MGHRA and CDR2 YSYEKL. This CDR3 is 13 amino acids long. The CDR3 loop is CASGLGRNTEAFF. The CDR3 nucleotides are TGTGCCAGCGGTTTAGGGAGGAACACTGAAGCTTTCTTT.

Comment on this clonotype: It is likely a read error, because the conserved phenylalanine at the end of the CDR3 is missing. The J gene is TRBJ1-1, the V gene TRBV25-1; D gene unclear. With 8 bases removed from V and 0 bases from J, the gap between germline ends came to 7 bases. The germline CDR1 and CDR2 sequences are MGHDK and SYGVNS. The CDR3 is 12 amino acids. The CDR3 nucleotides read TGTGCCAGCGCTAAGGTGAACACTGAAGCTTTCATT. Amino acid sequence: CASAKVNTEAFI.

The chain joins TRBV23-1 to TRBJ2-3; 12 bases align to TRBD1. TRBV23-1 is annotated as an ORF whose role is uncertain. This CDR3 is built from 20 residues. The J segment lost 3 bases and the V segment lost 0 bases, leaving 13 bases of the junction unmatched. CDR3 nucleotides: TGCGCCAGCAGTCAATCACAGGGGACAGGGGGCTCCCCGTGGACAGATACGCAGTATTTT. This translates into CASSQSQGTGGSPWTDTQYF.

Concerning this clonotype itself: A much larger clonotype is one base distant, so this may be a read error. The chain uses TRBV10-3 and TRBJ2-5; D remains ambiguous. CDR1 ENHRY and CDR2 SYGVKD come from the germline V gene. The CDR3 has 15 amino acids. The CDR3 loop reads CAISESGRPQEIQYF. The CDR3, as DNA: TGTGCCATCAGTGAGTCCGGACGCCCCCAAGAGATCCAGTACTTC.

The rearrangement uses TRBV27 and TRBJ1-2, with 10 bases aligning to TRBD1. Germline loops: CDR1 MNHEY, CDR2 SMNVEV (reference sequence). After removal of 10 bases from V and 4 bases from J, the junction contained 6 bases not matched to a gene. The CDR3 length is 13 residues. CDR3 nucleotides: TGTGCCACCGCGACAGGGGGCTTCTATGGCTACACCTTC. Amino acid sequence: CATATGGFYGYTF.

The rearrangement uses TRBV7-3 and TRBJ2-2; 9 bases agree with TRBD1. V dropped 1 base and J dropped 4; count of bases not matched to a gene: 16. The CDR3 sequence is 20 residues long. Germline V gene data show CDR1 as SGHTA and CDR2 as FQGTGA. In nucleotides, the CDR3 is TGTGCCAGCAGCTTAAATGAAGGACAGGGGATGAGGTGGGGCACCGGGGAGCTGTTTTTT. Translation: CASSLNEGQGMRWGTGELFF.

The genes are TRBV9 and TRBJ2-3; the match to TRBD2 covers 7 bases. Germline CDR1 SGDLS, CDR2 YYNGEE. The CDR3 is 15 amino acids. J was trimmed by 5 bases and V by 0 bases; bases with no gene match: 6. The chain's CDR3 is CASSVGGLAEDTQYF. The CDR3 DNA sequence: TGTGCCAGCAGCGTAGGAGGGCTAGCGGAAGATACGCAGTATTTT.

The chain recombines TRBV11-2 with TRBJ2-7, with 8 bases lining up with TRBD2. The CDR3 is made up of 16 amino acids. Unmatched junction bases numbered 14, after V lost 5 bases and J lost 5 bases. CDR1 SGHAT and CDR2 FQNNGV come from the germline V gene. The CDR3 sequence: CASSPWGGGKVDEQYF. The CDR3 coding sequence is TGTGCCAGCAGCCCTTGGGGCGGGGGGAAGGTCGACGAGCAGTACTTC.

This clonotype was detected many times. The gene calls are TRBV7-9 and TRBJ1-2; 9 nucleotides align to TRBD1. With 5 bases clipped from V and 3 bases from J, the junction kept 4 bases outside the gene matches. The germline V gene encodes CDR1 SEHNR and CDR2 FQNEAQ (reference sequence). There are 14 residues in the CDR3. CDR3 nucleotides: TGTGCCAGCAGCCAGACAGGGGGGTACTATGGCTACACCTTC. Protein sequence: CASSQTGGYYGYTF. The whole variable domain, remainder taken from reference TRBV7-9 and TRBJ1-2, is DTGVSQNPRHKITKRGQNVTFRCDPISEHNRLYWYRQTLGQGPEFLTYFQNEAQLEKSRLLSDRFSAERPKGSFSTLEIQRTEQGDSAMYLCASSQTGGYYGYTFGSGTRLTVV.

Notes on this clonotype: A much more abundant neighbour one base away suggests this may be a read error. The rearrangement joins TRBV7-2 to TRBJ2-1; 8 bases are a match to TRBD2. Germline CDR1 is SGHTA and CDR2 is FQGNSA. The CDR3 totals 16 residues. CDR3: CVSSLPATSAGNEQFF. DNA for the CDR3: TGTGTCAGCAGCCTCCCCGCGACTAGCGCAGGCAATGAGCAGTTCTTC.

The chain links TRBV6-6 to TRBJ2-3; the D gene is possibly TRBD2 (5 bases). The CDR3 has 15 residues. Germline CDR1 and CDR2: MNHNY and SVGAGI (reference sequence). Trimming stripped 4 bases from V and 2 bases from J, with 13 bases between. In nucleotides, the CDR3 is TGTGCCAGCAGTTTTCGGGGAGACTCCACAGATACGCAGTATTTT. Protein product: CASSFRGDSTDTQYF.